These T cell receptor beta chains were read from a single sample in a study of shared clonotypes between healthy human individuals. Only in-frame clones appear in the TCRdb table, and some are missing; sequencing was by immunoSEQ multiplex PCR. The sample has about 2.3 million clones; over 85% are singletons. Sequenced input: naive CD4+ T cells from PBMCs. The receptors stem from a man aged 18 to 29 in good health. Some clones in this sample may be carry-over from other donors' samples. CDR3s leave out the opening cysteine and the closing phenylalanine or tryptophan. Clone size is shown for a subset of rows, as once, few, many or a class of expanded clone.

-	TRBV5-5	TRBJ2-3	ASSQGLAGGTDTQY
-	TRBV29-1	TRBJ2-1	SVELGRGTYNEQF
-	TRBV7-2	TRBJ2-7	ASSLRISYEQY
-	TRBV7-7	TRBJ2-7	ASSESFSYEQY
-	TRBV6-1	TRBJ1-2	ASSERTGNGYT
-	TRBV7-8	TRBJ2-5	ASSLETTSGAQY
-	TRBV28	TRBJ1-5	ASSSGGTNQPQH
-	TRBV7-9	TRBJ2-7	ASSLPSGTGQEQY
-	TRBV5-1	TRBJ1-1	ASTIGQTNTEAF
-	TRBV11-3	TRBJ2-1	ASSGPTNEQF
-	TRBV5-1	TRBJ1-2	ASSLGFGPDYGYT
-	TRBV28	TRBJ1-5	ASSLGGGNQPQH
-	TRBV5-1	TRBJ2-5	ASSLPAGDQETQY
-	TRBV5-1	TRBJ1-4	ASRRATNEKLF
-	TRBV5-4	-	ASSLDGQTTYEQY
-	TRBV5-1	TRBJ2-6	ASSPNREALGANVLT
-	TRBV6-1	TRBJ2-2	ASSAHITGELF
once	TRBV7-9	TRBJ2-5	ASSSDREQETQY
-	TRBV5-1	TRBJ2-5	ASSFGTSGRTTEETQY
-	TRBV7-2	TRBJ1-1	ASSLKPTVTEAF
-	TRBV19	TRBJ2-3	ATSRGAGGKGATQY
-	TRBV29-1	TRBJ2-6	SVHGQGASGANVLT
-	TRBV4-1	TRBJ1-5	ASSRTGRTQPQH
-	TRBV5-1	TRBJ2-3	ASSTGLAGGADTQY
-	TRBV19	TRBJ2-3	ASSISSGARPAGRTDTQY
-	TRBV7-2	TRBJ1-5	ASSPLGDPKPQH
-	TRBV7-9	TRBJ1-1	ASSYESTEAF
-	TRBV7-8	TRBJ2-5	ASSSLSSGGGETQY
-	TRBV28	TRBJ2-7	ASSLPGGPYEQY
once	TRBV2	TRBJ1-1	ASSEAGRGNTEAF
-	TRBV7-8	TRBJ2-4	ASSLNPGAKNIQY
-	TRBV28	TRBJ2-4	ASSKGSLGKNIQY